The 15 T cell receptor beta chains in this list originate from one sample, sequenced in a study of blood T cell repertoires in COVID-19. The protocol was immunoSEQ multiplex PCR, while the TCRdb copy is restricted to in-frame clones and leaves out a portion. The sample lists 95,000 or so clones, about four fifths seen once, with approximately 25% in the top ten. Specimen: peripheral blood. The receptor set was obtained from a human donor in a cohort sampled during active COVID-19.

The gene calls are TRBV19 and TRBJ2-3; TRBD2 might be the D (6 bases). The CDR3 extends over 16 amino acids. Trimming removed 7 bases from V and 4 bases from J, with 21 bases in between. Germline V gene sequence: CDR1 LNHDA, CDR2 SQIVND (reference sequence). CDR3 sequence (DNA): TGTGCCAGTAAAACGACCGGGGACTCGAGGGCAGATACGCAGTATTTT. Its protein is CASKTTGDSRADTQYF.

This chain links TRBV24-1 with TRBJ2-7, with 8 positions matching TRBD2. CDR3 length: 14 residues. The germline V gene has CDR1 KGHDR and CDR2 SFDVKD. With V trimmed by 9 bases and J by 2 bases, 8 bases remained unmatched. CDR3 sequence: CATETSGNPYEQYF. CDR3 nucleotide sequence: TGTGCCACCGAAACTAGCGGCAATCCCTACGAGCAGTACTTC.

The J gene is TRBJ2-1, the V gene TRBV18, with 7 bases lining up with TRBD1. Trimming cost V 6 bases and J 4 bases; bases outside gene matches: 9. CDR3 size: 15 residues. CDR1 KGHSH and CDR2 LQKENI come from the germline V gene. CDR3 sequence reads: CASSDRTGTYNEQFF. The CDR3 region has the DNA TGTGCCAGCTCCGACCGGACAGGCACGTACAATGAGCAGTTCTTC.

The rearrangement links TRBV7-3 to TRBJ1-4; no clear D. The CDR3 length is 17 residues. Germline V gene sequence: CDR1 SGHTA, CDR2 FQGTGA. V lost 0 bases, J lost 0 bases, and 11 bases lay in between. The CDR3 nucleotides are TGTGCCAGCAGCTTAACCCCAGAAGTCCCAACTAATGAAAAACTGTTTTTT. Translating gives CASSLTPEVPTNEKLFF.

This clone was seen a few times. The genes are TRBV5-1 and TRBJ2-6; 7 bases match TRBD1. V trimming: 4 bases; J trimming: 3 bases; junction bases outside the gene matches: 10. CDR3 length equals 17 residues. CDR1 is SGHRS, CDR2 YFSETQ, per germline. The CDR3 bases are TGCGCCAGCAGCCGCGACAGGGAGAGCGGTGGGGCCAACGTCCTGACTTTC. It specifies CASSRDRESGGANVLTF.

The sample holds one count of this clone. CDR3 region: CARSSPSAQDSYNEQFF. The DNA of the CDR3 is TGTGCCAGAAGCTCCCCCAGTGCGCAGGACTCCTACAATGAGCAGTTCTTC. The chain has TRBV5-3 and TRBJ2-1; D call uncertain. TRBV5-3 is designated an ORF whose function remains uncertain. Trimming took 3 bases from V and 0 from J, leaving 16 bases between them. The CDR3 runs to 17 residues.

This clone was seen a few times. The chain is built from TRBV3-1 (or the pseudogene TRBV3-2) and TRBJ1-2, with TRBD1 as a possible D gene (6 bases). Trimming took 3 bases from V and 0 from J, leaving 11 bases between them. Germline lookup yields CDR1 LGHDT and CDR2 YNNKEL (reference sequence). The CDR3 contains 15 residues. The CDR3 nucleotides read TGTGCCAGCAGCCACACAGGGACGGCTAACTATGGCTACACCTTC. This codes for CASSHTGTANYGYTF.

The CDR3 DNA sequence: TGCGCCAGCAGTAGGAAAGCGGGGGAGACCCAGTACTTC. It translates to CASSRKAGETQYF. The chain is built from TRBV10-1 and TRBJ2-5; 7 nucleotides agree with TRBD2. Germline V gene data show CDR1 as WNHNN and CDR2 as SYGVQD (reference sequence). This CDR3 is built from 13 residues. V gave up 5 bases and J gave up 5 bases; unmatched junction bases: 5.

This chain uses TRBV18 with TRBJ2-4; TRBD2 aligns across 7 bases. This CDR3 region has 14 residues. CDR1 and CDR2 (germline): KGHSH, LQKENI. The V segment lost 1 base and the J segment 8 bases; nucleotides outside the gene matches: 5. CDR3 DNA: TGTGCCAGCTCACCACGACCGGCGGGGGACATTCAGTACTTC. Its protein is CASSPRPAGDIQYF. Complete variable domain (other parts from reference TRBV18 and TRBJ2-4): NAGVMQNPRHLVRRRGQEARLRCSPMKGHSHVYWYRQLPEEGLKFMVYLQKENIIDESGMPKERFSAEFPKEGPSILRIQQVVRGDSAAYFCASSPRPAGDIQYFGAGTRLSVL.

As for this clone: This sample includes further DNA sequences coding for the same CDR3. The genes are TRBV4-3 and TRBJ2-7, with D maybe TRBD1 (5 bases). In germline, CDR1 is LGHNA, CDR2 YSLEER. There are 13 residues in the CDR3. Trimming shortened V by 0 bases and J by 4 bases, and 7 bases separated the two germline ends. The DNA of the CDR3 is TGCGCCAGCAGCCAAGACAGGGCTTACGAGCAGTACTTC. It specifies CASSQDRAYEQYF.

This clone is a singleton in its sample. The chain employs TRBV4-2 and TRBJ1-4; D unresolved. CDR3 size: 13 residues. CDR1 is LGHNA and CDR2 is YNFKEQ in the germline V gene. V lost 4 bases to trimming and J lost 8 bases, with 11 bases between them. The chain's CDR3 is CASSPLESEKLFF. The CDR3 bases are TGTGCCAGCAGCCCGCTCGAGAGCGAAAAACTGTTTTTT.

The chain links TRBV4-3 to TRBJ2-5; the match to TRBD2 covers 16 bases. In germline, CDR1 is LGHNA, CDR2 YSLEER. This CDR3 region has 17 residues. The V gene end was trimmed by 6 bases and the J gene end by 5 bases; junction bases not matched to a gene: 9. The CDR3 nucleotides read TGCGCCAGCAGGTCCGGGACTAGCGGGGGGGCCTTGGAGACCCAGTACTTC. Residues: CASRSGTSGGALETQYF.

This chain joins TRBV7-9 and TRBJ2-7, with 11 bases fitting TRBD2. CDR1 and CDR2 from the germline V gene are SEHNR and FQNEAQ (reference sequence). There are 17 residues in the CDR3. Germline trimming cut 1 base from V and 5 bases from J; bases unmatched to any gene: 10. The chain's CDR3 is CASSLGWVAGGPDEQYF. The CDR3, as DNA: TGTGCCAGCAGCTTAGGATGGGTAGCGGGGGGGCCGGACGAGCAGTACTTC.

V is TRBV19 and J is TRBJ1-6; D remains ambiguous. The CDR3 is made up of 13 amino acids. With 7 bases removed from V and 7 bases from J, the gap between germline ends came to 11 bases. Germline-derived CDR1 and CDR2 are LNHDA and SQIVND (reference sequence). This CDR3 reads CASKRGANSPLHF. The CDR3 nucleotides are TGTGCCAGTAAGCGGGGAGCGAATTCACCCCTCCACTTT. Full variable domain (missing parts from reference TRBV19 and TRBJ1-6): DGGITQSPKYLFRKEGQNVTLSCEQNLNHDAMYWYRQDPGQGLRLIYYSQIVNDFQKGDIAEGYSVSREKKESFPLTVTSAQKNPTAFYLCASKRGANSPLHFGNGTRLTVT.

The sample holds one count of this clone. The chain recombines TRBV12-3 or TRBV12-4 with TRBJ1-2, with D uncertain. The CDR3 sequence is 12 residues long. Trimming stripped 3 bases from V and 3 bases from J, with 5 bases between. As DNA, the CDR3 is TGTGCCAGCAGTTTCGGTTACTATGGCTACACCTTC. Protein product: CASSFGYYGYTF.